The T cell receptor (beta chain) under discussion was sequenced for a study of T cell responses to AZD1222 COVID-19 vaccine. Study-wide results and caveats: Receipt of two AZD1222 doses was followed by a rise in Spike-specific TCR breadth and depth.

This clone was counted between two and nine times. The antigen remains unidentified. Profiling relied on immunoSEQ multiplex PCR, and the TCRdb table lists in-frame clones only, not all of them. The data show some 110,000 clones, with approximately 85% seen just once and 3.9% held by the top ten. This receptor was obtained from an adult in good health. The material was peripheral blood, obtained on day 0 of MenACWY control vaccination.

The CDR3 reads CASSPVTGGAEAFF. The CDR3 region has the DNA TGTGCCAGCAGTCCAGTGACAGGGGGCGCGGAAGCTTTCTTT. V and J are TRBV27 and TRBJ1-1, with TRBD1 matching 10 bases. The CDR3 totals 14 residues. Per germline, CDR1 MNHEY and CDR2 SMNVEV (reference sequence). With 5 bases clipped from V and 8 bases from J, the junction kept 8 bases outside the gene matches.